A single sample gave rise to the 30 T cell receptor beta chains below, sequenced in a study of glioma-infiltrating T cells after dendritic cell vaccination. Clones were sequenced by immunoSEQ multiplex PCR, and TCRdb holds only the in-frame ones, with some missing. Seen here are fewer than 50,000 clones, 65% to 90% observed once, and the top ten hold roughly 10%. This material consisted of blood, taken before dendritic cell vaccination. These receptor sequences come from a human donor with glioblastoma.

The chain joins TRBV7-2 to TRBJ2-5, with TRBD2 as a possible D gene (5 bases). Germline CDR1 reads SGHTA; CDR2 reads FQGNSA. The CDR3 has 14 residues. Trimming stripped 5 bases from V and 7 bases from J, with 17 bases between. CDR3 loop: CASSPTGPRGTQYF. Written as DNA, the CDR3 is TGTGCCAGCAGCCCCACCGGACCCCGGGGGACCCAGTACTTC.

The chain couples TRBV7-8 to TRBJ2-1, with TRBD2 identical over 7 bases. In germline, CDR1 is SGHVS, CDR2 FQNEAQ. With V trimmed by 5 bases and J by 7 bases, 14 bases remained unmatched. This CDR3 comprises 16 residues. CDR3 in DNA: TGTGCCAGCAGCCGCGACCTTACTAGCGCCTCAAATGAGCAGTTCTTC. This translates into CASSRDLTSASNEQFF. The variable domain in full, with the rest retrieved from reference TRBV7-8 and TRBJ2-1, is GAGVSQSPRYKVAKRGQDVALRCDPISGHVSLFWYQQALGQGPEFLTYFQNEAQLDKSGLPSDRFFAERPEGSVSTLKIQRTQQEDSAVYLCASSRDLTSASNEQFFGPGTRLTVL.

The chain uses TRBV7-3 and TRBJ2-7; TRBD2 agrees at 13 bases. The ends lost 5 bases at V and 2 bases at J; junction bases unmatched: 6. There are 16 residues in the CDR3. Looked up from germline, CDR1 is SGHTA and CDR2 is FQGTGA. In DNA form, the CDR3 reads TGTGCCAGCAGCCCAGGACTAGCGGGAGAACCCTACGAGCAGTACTTC. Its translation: CASSPGLAGEPYEQYF.

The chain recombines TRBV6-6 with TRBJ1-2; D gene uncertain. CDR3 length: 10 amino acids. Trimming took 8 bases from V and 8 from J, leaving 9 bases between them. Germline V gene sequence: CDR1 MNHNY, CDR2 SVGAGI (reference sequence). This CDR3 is CASEPGGYTF. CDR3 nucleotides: TGTGCCAGCGAACCGGGGGGCTACACCTTC.

The CDR3 is CASSQTGTGGGNEQFF. In DNA, the CDR3 is TGTGCCAGCAGCCAGACCGGGACAGGGGGCGGGAATGAGCAGTTCTTC. The chain is built from TRBV4-2 and TRBJ2-1, with TRBD1 matching 12 bases. J lost 7 bases, V lost 3 bases, and 7 bases had no gene match. The CDR3 spans 16 residues. Germline V gene lookup returns CDR1 LGHNA and CDR2 YNFKEQ.

CDR3 amino acids: CASSIERDGYTF. In nucleotides, the CDR3 is TGTGCCAGTAGTATAGAGAGAGATGGCTACACCTTC. This chain joins TRBV19 and TRBJ1-2; D gene uncertain. V was clipped by 0 bases and J by 6 bases, with 5 bases between them. Per the germline V gene, CDR1 is LNHDA and CDR2 is SQIVND (reference sequence). The CDR3 consists of 12 residues. The full variable domain, with the rest looked up from reference TRBV19 and TRBJ1-2, is DGGITQSPKYLFRKEGQNVTLSCEQNLNHDAMYWYRQDPGQGLRLIYYSQIVNDFQKGDIAEGYSVSREKKESFPLTVTSAQKNPTAFYLCASSIERDGYTFGSGTRLTVV.

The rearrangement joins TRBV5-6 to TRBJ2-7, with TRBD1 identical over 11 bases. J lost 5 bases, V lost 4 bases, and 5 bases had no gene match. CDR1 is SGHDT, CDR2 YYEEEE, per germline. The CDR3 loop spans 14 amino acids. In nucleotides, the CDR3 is TGTGCCAGCAGCCCCGGGACAGGGGGAGACGAGCAGTACTTC. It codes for CASSPGTGGDEQYF. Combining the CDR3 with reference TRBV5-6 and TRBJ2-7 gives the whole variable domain DAGVTQSPTHLIKTRGQQVTLRCSPKSGHDTVSWYQQALGQGPQFIFQYYEEEERQRGNFPDRFSGHQFPNYSSELNVNALLLGDSALYLCASSPGTGGDEQYFGPGTRLTVT.

CDR3 amino acids: CASSYWSTGTGLNTEAFF. The CDR3 DNA reads TGTGCCAGCAGCTATTGGAGCACCGGGACAGGGTTGAACACTGAAGCTTTCTTT. This chain uses TRBV7-7 with TRBJ1-1; 9 bases fit TRBD1. There are 18 residues in the CDR3. Germline CDR1 is SSHAT and CDR2 is FNYEAQ (reference sequence). Unmatched junction bases numbered 12, after V lost 4 bases and J lost 0 bases.

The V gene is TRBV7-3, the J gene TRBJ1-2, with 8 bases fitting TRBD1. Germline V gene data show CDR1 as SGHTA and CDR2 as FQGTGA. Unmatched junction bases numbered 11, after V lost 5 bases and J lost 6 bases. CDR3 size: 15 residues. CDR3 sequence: CASSIDGQGLNGYTF. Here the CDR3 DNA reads TGTGCCAGCAGCATAGACGGACAGGGTCTGAATGGCTACACCTTC.

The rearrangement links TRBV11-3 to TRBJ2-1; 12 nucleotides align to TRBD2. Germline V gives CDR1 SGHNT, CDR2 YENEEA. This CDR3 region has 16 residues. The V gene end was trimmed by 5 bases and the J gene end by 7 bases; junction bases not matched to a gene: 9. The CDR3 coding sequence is TGTGCCAGCAGCGGCACTAGCGGGAGGAGGAGAAATGAGCAGTTCTTC. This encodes CASSGTSGRRRNEQFF. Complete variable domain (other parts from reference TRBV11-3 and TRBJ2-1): EAGVVQSPRYKIIEKKQPVAFWCNPISGHNTLYWYLQNLGQGPELLIRYENEEAVDDSQLPKDRFSAERLKGVDSTLKIQPAELGDSAVYLCASSGTSGRRRNEQFFGPGTRLTVL.

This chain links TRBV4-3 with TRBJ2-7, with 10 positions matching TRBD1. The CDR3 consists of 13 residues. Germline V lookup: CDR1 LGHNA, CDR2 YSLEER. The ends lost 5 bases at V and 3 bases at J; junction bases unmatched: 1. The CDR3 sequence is CASSRDRGYEQYF. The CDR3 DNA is TGCGCCAGCAGCAGGGACAGGGGCTACGAGCAGTACTTC.

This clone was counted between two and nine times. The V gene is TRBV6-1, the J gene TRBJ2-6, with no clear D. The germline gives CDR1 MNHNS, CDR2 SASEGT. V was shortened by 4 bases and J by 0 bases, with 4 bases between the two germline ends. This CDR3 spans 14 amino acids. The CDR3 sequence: CASSGLSGANVLTF. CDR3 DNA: TGTGCCAGCAGTGGGCTCTCTGGGGCCAACGTCCTGACTTTC.

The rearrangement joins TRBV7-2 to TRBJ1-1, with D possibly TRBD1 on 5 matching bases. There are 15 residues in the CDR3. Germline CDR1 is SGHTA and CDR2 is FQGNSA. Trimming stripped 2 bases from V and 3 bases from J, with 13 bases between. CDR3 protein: CASSLRPGLDTEAFF. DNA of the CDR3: TGTGCCAGCAGCTTAAGGCCAGGGTTGGACACTGAAGCTTTCTTT.

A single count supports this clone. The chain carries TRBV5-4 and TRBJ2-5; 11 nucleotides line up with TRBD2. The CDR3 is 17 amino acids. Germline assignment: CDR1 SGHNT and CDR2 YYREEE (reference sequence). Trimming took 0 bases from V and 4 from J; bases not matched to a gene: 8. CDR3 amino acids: CASSLARLAGGGETQYF. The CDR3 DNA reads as TGTGCCAGCAGCTTGGCGCGGCTAGCGGGAGGTGGAGAGACCCAGTACTTC.

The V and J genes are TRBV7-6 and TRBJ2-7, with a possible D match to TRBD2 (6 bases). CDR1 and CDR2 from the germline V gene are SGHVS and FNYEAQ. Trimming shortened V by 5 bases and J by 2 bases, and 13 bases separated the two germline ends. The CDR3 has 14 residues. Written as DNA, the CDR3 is TGTGCCAGCAGCCCAAAAGGCGGGGCCTACGAGCAGTACTTC. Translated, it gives CASSPKGGAYEQYF.

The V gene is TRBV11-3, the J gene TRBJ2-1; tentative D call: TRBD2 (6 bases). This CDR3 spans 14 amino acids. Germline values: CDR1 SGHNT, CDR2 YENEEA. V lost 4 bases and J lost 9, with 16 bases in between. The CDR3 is CASSSAAGSIEQFF. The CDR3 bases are TGTGCCAGCAGCTCCGCGGCGGGGTCCATTGAGCAGTTCTTC.

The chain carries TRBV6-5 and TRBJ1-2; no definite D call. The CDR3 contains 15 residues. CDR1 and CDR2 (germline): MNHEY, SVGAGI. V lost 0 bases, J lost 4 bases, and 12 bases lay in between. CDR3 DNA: TGTGCCAGCAGTTACTCTAAAGTGACTCCCTATGGCTACACCTTC. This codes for CASSYSKVTPYGYTF.

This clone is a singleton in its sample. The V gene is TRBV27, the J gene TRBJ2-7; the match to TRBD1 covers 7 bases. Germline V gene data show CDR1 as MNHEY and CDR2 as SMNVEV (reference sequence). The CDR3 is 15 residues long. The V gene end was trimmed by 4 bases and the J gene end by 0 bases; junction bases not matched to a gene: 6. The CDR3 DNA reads TGTGCCAGCAGTTCACGACAGGGAAGCTCCTACGAGCAGTACTTC. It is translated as CASSSRQGSSYEQYF.

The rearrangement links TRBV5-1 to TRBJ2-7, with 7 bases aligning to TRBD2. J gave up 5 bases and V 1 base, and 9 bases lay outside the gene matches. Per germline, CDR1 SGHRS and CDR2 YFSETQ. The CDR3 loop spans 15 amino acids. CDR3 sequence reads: CASSLKSGTTNEQYF. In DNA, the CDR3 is TGCGCCAGCAGCTTGAAGTCTGGGACTACTAACGAGCAGTACTTC.

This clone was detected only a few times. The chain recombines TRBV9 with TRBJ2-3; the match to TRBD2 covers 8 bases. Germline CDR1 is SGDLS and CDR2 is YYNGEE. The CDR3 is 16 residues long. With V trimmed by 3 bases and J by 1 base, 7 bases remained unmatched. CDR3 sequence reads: CASSAVAGWGTDTQYF. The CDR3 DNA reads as TGTGCCAGCAGCGCTGTAGCGGGATGGGGCACAGATACGCAGTATTTT. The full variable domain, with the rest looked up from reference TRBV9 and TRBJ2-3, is DSGVTQTPKHLITATGQRVTLRCSPRSGDLSVYWYQQSLDQGLQFLIQYYNGEERAKGNILERFSAQQFPDLHSELNLSSLELGDSALYFCASSAVAGWGTDTQYFGPGTRLTVL.

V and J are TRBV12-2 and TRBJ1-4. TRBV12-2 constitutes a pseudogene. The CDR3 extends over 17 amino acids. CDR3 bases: TGTGCAAGTCGCTTAGATCATCGGGAGCACACTAATGAAAAACTGTTTTTT. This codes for CASRLDHREHTNEKLFF.

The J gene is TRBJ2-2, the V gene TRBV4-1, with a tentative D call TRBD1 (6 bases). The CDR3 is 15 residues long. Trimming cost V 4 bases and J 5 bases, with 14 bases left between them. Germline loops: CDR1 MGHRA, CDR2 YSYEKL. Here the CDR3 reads CASSPVRGNTGELFF. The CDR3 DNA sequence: TGCGCCAGCAGCCCAGTGAGGGGGAATACCGGGGAGCTGTTTTTT.

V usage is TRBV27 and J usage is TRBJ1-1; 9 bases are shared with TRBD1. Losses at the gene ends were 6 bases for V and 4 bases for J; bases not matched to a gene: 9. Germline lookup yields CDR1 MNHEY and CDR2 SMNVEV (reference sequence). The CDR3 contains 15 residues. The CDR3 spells CASSRRLDRGTEAFF. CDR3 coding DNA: TGTGCCAGCAGCCGTCGATTGGACAGGGGCACTGAAGCTTTCTTT.

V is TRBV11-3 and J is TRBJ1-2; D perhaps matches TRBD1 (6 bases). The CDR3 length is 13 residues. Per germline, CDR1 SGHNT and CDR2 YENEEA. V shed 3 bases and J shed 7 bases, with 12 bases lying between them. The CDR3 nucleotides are TGTGCCAGCAGCTTGGCCGGGACACTTGGCTACACCTTC. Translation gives CASSLAGTLGYTF.

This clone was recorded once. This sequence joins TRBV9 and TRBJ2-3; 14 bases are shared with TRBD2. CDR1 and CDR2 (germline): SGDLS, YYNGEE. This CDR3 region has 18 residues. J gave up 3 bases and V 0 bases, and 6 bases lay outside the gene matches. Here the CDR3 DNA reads TGTGCCAGCAGCGTAGGACTAGCGGGGGGGCTCGGAACAGATACGCAGTATTTT. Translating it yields CASSVGLAGGLGTDTQYF.

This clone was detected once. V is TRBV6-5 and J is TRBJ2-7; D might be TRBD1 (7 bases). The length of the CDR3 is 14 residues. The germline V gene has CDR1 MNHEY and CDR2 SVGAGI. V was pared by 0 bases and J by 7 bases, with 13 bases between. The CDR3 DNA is TGTGCCAGCAGTTACTCGGTCCCAGGGGGGGAGCAGTACTTC. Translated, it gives CASSYSVPGGEQYF.

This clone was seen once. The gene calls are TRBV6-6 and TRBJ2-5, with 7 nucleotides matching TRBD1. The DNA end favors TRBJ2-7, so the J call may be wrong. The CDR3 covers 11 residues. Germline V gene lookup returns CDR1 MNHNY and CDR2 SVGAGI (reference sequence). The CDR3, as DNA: TGTGCCAGCAGGGACAGGCACGAGCAGTACTTC. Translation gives CASRDRHEQYF.

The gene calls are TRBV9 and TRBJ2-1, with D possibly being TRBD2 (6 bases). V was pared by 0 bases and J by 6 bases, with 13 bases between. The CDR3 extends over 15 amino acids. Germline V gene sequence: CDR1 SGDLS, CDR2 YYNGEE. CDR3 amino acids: CASSVALSAGNEQFF. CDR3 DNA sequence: TGTGCCAGCAGCGTAGCCTTGTCAGCGGGCAATGAGCAGTTCTTC.

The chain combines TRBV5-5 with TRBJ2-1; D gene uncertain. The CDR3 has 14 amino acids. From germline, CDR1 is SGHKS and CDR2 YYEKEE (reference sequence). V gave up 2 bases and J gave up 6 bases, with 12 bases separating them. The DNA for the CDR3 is TGTGCCAGCAGCTTTGATTTTTTCGGCAATGAGCAGTTCTTC. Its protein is CASSFDFFGNEQFF. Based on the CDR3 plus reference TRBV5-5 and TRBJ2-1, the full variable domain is DAGVTQSPTHLIKTRGQQVTLRCSPISGHKSVSWYQQVLGQGPQFIFQYYEKEERGRGNFPDRFSARQFPNYSSELNVNALLLGDSALYLCASSFDFFGNEQFFGPGTRLTVL.

CDR3 sequence (DNA): TGTGCCAGCAGCTTGGCCGGGAGAAGGGGGCTCTACACCGGGGAGCTGTTTTTT. Translation: CASSLAGRRGLYTGELFF. The J gene is TRBJ2-2, the V gene TRBV5-4, with D possibly being TRBD1 (7 bases). Germline V CDR1 and CDR2: SGHNT, YYREEE (reference sequence). The CDR3 extends over 18 amino acids. The V end lost 0 bases, the J end lost 3 bases, and 18 bases lay between the germline ends.